The text below deals with one T cell receptor (beta chain). Study processing details: Reference gene primer amplification yielded estimated nucleated cell counts. Generated by immunoSEQ multiplex PCR, the TCRdb table keeps only in-frame clones and is missing some. That table supplies the V and J calls and clone size; D and trimming were determined from the DNA. The sample gives 75,000 to 100,000 clones, 65% to 85% of which show up once; roughly 29% is in the top ten. Trimming removed 5 bases from V and 7 bases from J, with 12 bases in between. Germline lookup yields CDR1 SGHTA and CDR2 FQGNSA. The CDR3 is 13 residues long. The record originates from a study of blood T cell repertoires in COVID-19. Study as a whole: The samples span acute and convalescent COVID-19 from the United States, Italy and Spain. PBMCs, B-cell-depleted T cells, or T cells were the source of the cDNA or gDNA that made up the material.

The source of this sequence is a woman at least 80 years old with acute or convalescent COVID-19. The chain employs TRBV7-2 and TRBJ2-1; a possible D gene is TRBD2 (6 bases). The sequencing input was peripheral blood. The CDR3 region is CASSIGTYNEQFF. CDR3 sequence (DNA): TGTGCCAGCAGCATCGGGACTTATAATGAGCAGTTCTTC. The full variable domain, in which reference TRBV7-2 and TRBJ2-1 provide the parts outside the CDR3, is GAGVSQSPSNKVTEKGKDVELRCDPISGHTALYWYRQSLGQGLEFLIYFQGNSAPDKSGLPSDRFSAERTGGSVSTLTIQRTQQEDSAVYLCASSIGTYNEQFFGPGTRLTVL.